These 25 T cell receptor beta chains were sequenced from one sample in a study of blood T cell repertoires in COVID-19. Clones were read by immunoSEQ multiplex PCR, and TCRdb kept only the in-frame ones, dropping some. The sample includes some 70,000 clones, roughly 80% of them seen just once. The sample comprised peripheral blood. Receptors originate from a man aged 55 to 70 with acute or convalescent COVID-19.

The rearrangement links TRBV5-1 to TRBJ1-2; 9 nucleotides line up with TRBD1. The CDR3 runs to 16 residues. Germline V gene lookup returns CDR1 SGHRS and CDR2 YFSETQ. V dropped 4 bases and J dropped 1; count of bases not matched to a gene: 8. The CDR3 here is CASSRGRDRVNYGYTF. The CDR3 DNA reads as TGCGCCAGCAGCCGGGGTCGGGACAGGGTTAACTATGGCTACACCTTC.

This clone has just a few counts. The rearrangement joins TRBV10-3 to TRBJ2-4; 8 nucleotides line up with TRBD1. From germline, CDR1 is ENHRY and CDR2 SYGVKD. V lost 0 bases and J lost 6; bases outside the gene matches: 1. The CDR3 extends over 14 amino acids. Written as DNA, the CDR3 is TGTGCCATCAGTGAGTCTACAGGGGGAAACATTCAGTACTTC. This encodes CAISESTGGNIQYF.

The V and J genes are TRBV6-5 and TRBJ1-5; 8 bases are a match to TRBD1. Germline lookup yields CDR1 MNHEY and CDR2 SVGAGI. Losses at the gene ends were 5 bases for V and 7 bases for J; bases not matched to a gene: 10. The CDR3 loop spans 15 amino acids. The CDR3 DNA is TGTGCCAGCAGTCGCGAAACAGGGGGTGGACAGCCCCAGCATTTT. Residues: CASSRETGGGQPQHF.

There are a few counts of this clone. The rearrangement joins TRBV7-9 to TRBJ1-1; TRBD1 aligns across 10 bases. V lost 5 bases and J lost 7; bases outside the gene matches: 4. The CDR3 is 13 amino acids. Germline-derived CDR1 and CDR2 are SEHNR and FQNEAQ (reference sequence). CDR3 in DNA: TGTGCCAGCAGCCTCGGACAGGGGGGTGAAGCTTTCTTT. The encoded protein is CASSLGQGGEAFF.

The V and J genes are TRBV28 and TRBJ2-7; perhaps TRBD2 as D (5 bases). This CDR3 is built from 15 residues. V was trimmed by 7 bases and J by 4 bases, leaving 20 bases between them. Germline V gives CDR1 MDHEN, CDR2 SYDVKM. CDR3 nucleotides: TGTGCCAGCAACGAGGGTCTCCGATCCGGTTACGAGCAGTACTTC. This codes for CASNEGLRSGYEQYF.

The rearrangement uses TRBV3-1 (or the pseudogene TRBV3-2) and TRBJ1-4; D remains ambiguous. V dropped 4 bases and J dropped 0 bases, with 12 bases sitting between them. The CDR3 is 16 amino acids. Germline values: CDR1 LGHDT, CDR2 YNNKEL (reference sequence). The CDR3 DNA is TGTGCCAGCAGCCCGTTCGGTGGAGCAACTAATGAAAAACTGTTTTTT. Protein product: CASSPFGGATNEKLFF.

This chain joins TRBV30 and TRBJ2-7; D uncertain. The germline CDR1 and CDR2 sequences are GTSNPN and SVGIG (reference sequence). The germline V and J ends were trimmed by 2 bases and 0 bases, with 8 bases remaining between them. The length of the CDR3 is 13 residues. The CDR3 DNA sequence: TGTGCCTGGAGTATTGGGCGCTCCTACGAGCAGTACTTC. Encoded protein: CAWSIGRSYEQYF.

The chain employs TRBV2 and TRBJ2-2; a possible D gene is TRBD1 (6 bases). The CDR3 loop spans 14 amino acids. V lost 9 bases and J lost 1, with 12 bases in between. Germline lookup yields CDR1 SNHLY and CDR2 FYNNEI. This chain's CDR3 is CASRDKENTGELFF. In DNA, the CDR3 is TGTGCCAGTAGGGACAAGGAGAACACCGGGGAGCTGTTTTTT.

V usage is TRBV10-3 and J usage is TRBJ1-1; D is unclear. There are 11 residues in the CDR3. With 9 bases removed from V and 7 bases from J, the gap between germline ends came to 12 bases. Germline CDR1 reads ENHRY; CDR2 reads SYGVKD. The CDR3 sequence is CAISAGREAFF. The CDR3 bases are TGTGCCATTTCCGCGGGCCGTGAAGCTTTCTTT.

The CDR3 DNA reads as TGCGCCAGCAGCTTGGGGGGACAGGGGGTATCCTATAATTCACCCCTCCACTTT. Protein sequence: CASSLGGQGVSYNSPLHF. V and J are TRBV5-1 and TRBJ1-6; 11 bases match TRBD1. The CDR3 covers 18 residues. Germline V gene lookup returns CDR1 SGHRS and CDR2 YFSETQ. V shed 0 bases, J shed 1 base, and the junction held 3 bases outside the gene matches.

This clone was seen a single time. V is TRBV6-2 or TRBV6-3 and J is TRBJ1-5, with D unresolved. The V and J ends lost 4 bases and 7 bases respectively, with 11 bases between them. Germline CDR1 MNHEY, CDR2 SVGEGT. The CDR3 runs to 13 residues. Here the CDR3 DNA reads TGTGCCAGCAGTTGGGAGGGCCGGCAGCCCCAGCATTTT. Translation gives CASSWEGRQPQHF.

The chain links TRBV28 to TRBJ1-5; tentatively, D is TRBD1 (6 bases). Germline CDR1 reads MDHEN; CDR2 reads SYDVKM. The CDR3 is 15 residues long. V was trimmed by 2 bases and J by 5 bases, leaving 13 bases between them. Here the CDR3 reads CASSLRSGVHQPQHF. CDR3 nucleotides: TGTGCCAGCAGTTTAAGGTCAGGGGTTCATCAGCCCCAGCATTTT.

This sequence joins TRBV6-2 or TRBV6-3 and TRBJ2-1; 12 bases align to TRBD2. Looked up from germline, CDR1 is MNHEY and CDR2 is SVGEGT. V lost 5 bases, J lost 5 bases, and 7 bases stayed unmatched. This CDR3 is built from 16 residues. Written as DNA, the CDR3 is TGTGCCAGCAGTCAGCCTAGCGGGGGGGGGAACAATGAGCAGTTCTTC. It codes for CASSQPSGGGNNEQFF.

This clone was counted ten times or more. V gene TRBV23-1 combines with J gene TRBJ2-5; D perhaps matches TRBD1 (5 bases). TRBV23-1 is an open reading frame, and its role is uncertain. The ends were cut back, 3 bases at V and 5 bases at J, with 13 bases in the middle. The CDR3 length is 14 residues. The CDR3 DNA follows: TGCGCCAGCAGTCACCCTCTGGGGCGGGAGACCCAGTACTTC. This encodes CASSHPLGRETQYF.

The rearrangement uses TRBV7-2 and TRBJ2-1, with a tentative D call TRBD1 (6 bases). The length of the CDR3 is 14 residues. The germline gives CDR1 SGHTA, CDR2 FQGNSA. V dropped 5 bases and J dropped 9 bases, with 17 bases sitting between them. The CDR3 is CASSPQGSETEQFF. The CDR3 DNA follows: TGTGCCAGCAGCCCCCAGGGGAGCGAGACTGAGCAGTTCTTC.

This clone was detected only a few times. The V gene is TRBV5-4, the J gene TRBJ2-1; TRBD2 matches at 8 bases. J lost 3 bases, V lost 3 bases, and 5 bases had no gene match. CDR1 and CDR2 from the germline V gene are SGHNT and YYREEE (reference sequence). This CDR3 comprises 15 residues. CDR3 sequence (DNA): TGTGCCAGCAGCTCCCCCCGGGGGGGCTACAATGAGCAGTTCTTC. Translated: CASSSPRGGYNEQFF.

The gene calls are TRBV27 and TRBJ1-5; D ambiguous. Trimming pared 5 bases from V and 0 bases from J, leaving 11 bases between. The V gene's germline CDR1 is MNHEY and CDR2 SMNVEV (reference sequence). The CDR3 extends over 15 amino acids. The CDR3 reads CASSRRRDSNQPQHF. CDR3 DNA sequence: TGTGCCAGCAGTAGAAGACGGGATAGCAATCAGCCCCAGCATTTT.

V is TRBV5-1 and J is TRBJ2-3; a weak D match, TRBD1 (5 bases). The CDR3 contains 14 residues. V shed 4 bases and J shed 0 bases, with 9 bases lying between them. Per the germline V gene, CDR1 is SGHRS and CDR2 is YFSETQ. In nucleotides, the CDR3 is TGCGCCAGCAGCGTGACAGCTAGCACAGATACGCAGTATTTT. Residues: CASSVTASTDTQYF.

The chain combines TRBV2 with TRBJ2-5; tentative D call: TRBD2 (6 bases). The CDR3 extends over 13 amino acids. V dropped 9 bases and J dropped 3 bases, with 14 bases sitting between them. Looked up from germline, CDR1 is SNHLY and CDR2 is FYNNEI. The CDR3, as DNA: TGTGCCAGTACTCCGGGGGAAGAAGAGACCCAGTACTTC. This translates into CASTPGEEETQYF. Based on the CDR3 plus reference TRBV2 and TRBJ2-5, the full variable domain is EPEVTQTPSHQVTQMGQEVILRCVPISNHLYFYWYRQILGQKVEFLVSFYNNEISEKSEIFDDQFSVERPDGSNFTLKIRSTKLEDSAMYFCASTPGEEETQYFGPGTRLLVL.

This sequence joins TRBV7-9 and TRBJ2-3; 11 bases match TRBD1. After removal of 1 base from V and 5 bases from J, the junction contained 5 bases not matched to a gene. The CDR3 extends over 16 amino acids. Germline values: CDR1 SEHNR, CDR2 FQNEAQ (reference sequence). CDR3 nucleotide sequence: TGTGCCAGCAGCTTAGGGAGGACAGGGGGCGTAGATACGCAGTATTTT. It encodes CASSLGRTGGVDTQYF.

In its sample, this clone was seen a few times. The CDR3, as DNA: TGCGCCAGCAGTTTCGGACAGGGGGCGGTCGGGGAGCTGTTTTTT. It is translated as CASSFGQGAVGELFF. This sequence joins TRBV4-1 and TRBJ2-2; 11 bases are shared with TRBD1. This CDR3 is 15 amino acids long. Germline V gene data show CDR1 as MGHRA and CDR2 as YSYEKL. J lost 7 bases, V lost 6 bases, and 7 bases had no gene match.

The chain employs TRBV10-3 and TRBJ2-1; TRBD2 matches at 14 bases. CDR1 is ENHRY, CDR2 SYGVKD, per germline. The length of the CDR3 is 17 residues. With V trimmed by 3 bases and J by 5 bases, 6 bases remained unmatched. DNA of the CDR3: TGTGCCATCAGTGAAAATTGGGGACTAGCGGGAGACAATGAGCAGTTCTTC. Encoded protein: CAISENWGLAGDNEQFF.

This rearrangement joins TRBV4-1 to TRBJ1-1; D is possibly TRBD1 (5 bases). V lost 4 bases and J lost 2, with 14 bases in between. Germline V gives CDR1 MGHRA, CDR2 YSYEKL. The CDR3 extends over 15 amino acids. In DNA form, the CDR3 reads TGCGCCAGCAGCCTGGGGATCGACAGCAACACTGAAGCTTTCTTT. This codes for CASSLGIDSNTEAFF.

This chain links TRBV19 with TRBJ1-2; D not resolved. Per the germline V gene, CDR1 is LNHDA and CDR2 is SQIVND (reference sequence). The CDR3 sequence is 12 residues long. Trimming removed 10 bases at V and 10 bases at J, with 19 bases between. CDR3 sequence (DNA): TGTGCCACCTATTCCTCGGGATCAAACTACACCTTC. Encoded protein: CATYSSGSNYTF.

This clone has a single count. The chain joins TRBV7-7 to TRBJ2-3, with 8 bases matching TRBD1. The CDR3 has 14 amino acids. Germline CDR1 and CDR2: SSHAT and FNYEAQ (reference sequence). The J segment lost 8 bases and the V segment lost 2 bases, leaving 6 bases of the junction unmatched. The CDR3 region has the DNA TGTGCCAGCAGCTTAAATACAGGGGGAGGTACGCAGTATTTT. Translated, it gives CASSLNTGGGTQYF.